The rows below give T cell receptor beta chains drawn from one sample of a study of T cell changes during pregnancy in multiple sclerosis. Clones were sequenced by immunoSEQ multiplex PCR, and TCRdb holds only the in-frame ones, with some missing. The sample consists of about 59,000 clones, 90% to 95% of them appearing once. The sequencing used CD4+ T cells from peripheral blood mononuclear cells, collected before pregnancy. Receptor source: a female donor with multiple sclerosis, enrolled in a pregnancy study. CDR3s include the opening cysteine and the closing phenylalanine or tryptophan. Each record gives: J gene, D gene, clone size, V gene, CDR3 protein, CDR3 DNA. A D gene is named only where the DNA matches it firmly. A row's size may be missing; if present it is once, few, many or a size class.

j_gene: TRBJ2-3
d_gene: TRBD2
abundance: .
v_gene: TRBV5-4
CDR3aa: CASSLLAGNTDTQYF
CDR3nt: TGTGCCAGCAGCTTGTTAGCGGGAAACACAGATACGCAGTATTTT

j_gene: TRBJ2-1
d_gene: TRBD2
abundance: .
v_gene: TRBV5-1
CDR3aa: CASSKGTSGPYNEQFF
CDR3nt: TGCGCCAGCAGCAAGGGGACTAGCGGGCCCTACAATGAGCAGTTCTTC

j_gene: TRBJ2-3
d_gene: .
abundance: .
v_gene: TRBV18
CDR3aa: CASSPLAGGLTDTQYF
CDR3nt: TGTGCCAGCTCACCACTAGCTGGGGGACTCACAGATACGCAGTATTTT

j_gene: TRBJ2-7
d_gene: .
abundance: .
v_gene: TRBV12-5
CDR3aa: CASGLVLGRGSEQYF
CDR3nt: TGTGCTAGTGGTTTGGTACTAGGCAGGGGTAGCGAGCAGTACTTC

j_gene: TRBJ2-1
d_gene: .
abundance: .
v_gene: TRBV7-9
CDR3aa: CASSMRRGNEQFF
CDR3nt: TGTGCCAGCAGCATGCGGCGCGGCAATGAGCAGTTCTTC

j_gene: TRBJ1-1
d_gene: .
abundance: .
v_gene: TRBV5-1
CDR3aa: CASSLHGASEAFF
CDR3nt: TGCGCCAGCAGCTTGCATGGGGCTTCAGAAGCTTTCTTT

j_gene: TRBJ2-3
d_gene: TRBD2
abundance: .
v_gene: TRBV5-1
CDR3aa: CASSRGRDGRLAGPTDTQYF
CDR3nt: TGCGCCAGCAGCCGAGGCCGGGACGGGAGACTAGCGGGGCCCACAGATACGCAGTATTTT

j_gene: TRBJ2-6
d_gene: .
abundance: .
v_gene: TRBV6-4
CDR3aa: CASPHAVAGANVLTF
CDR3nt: TGTGCCAGCCCCCATGCGGTGGCTGGGGCCAACGTCCTGACTTTC

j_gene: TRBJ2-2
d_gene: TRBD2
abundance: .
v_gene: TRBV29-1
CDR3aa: CSVVPSGRANTGELFF
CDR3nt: TGCAGCGTTGTTCCCAGCGGGAGAGCTAACACCGGGGAGCTGTTTTTT

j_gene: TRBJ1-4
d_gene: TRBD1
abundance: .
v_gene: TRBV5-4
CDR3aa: CASSGTGFGSEKLFF
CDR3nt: TGTGCCAGCAGCGGGACAGGGTTTGGTAGTGAAAAACTGTTTTTT

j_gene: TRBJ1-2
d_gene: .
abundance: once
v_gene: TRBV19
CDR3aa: CASSTLANYGYTF
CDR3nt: TGTGCCAGTAGTACTCTAGCTAACTATGGCTACACCTTC

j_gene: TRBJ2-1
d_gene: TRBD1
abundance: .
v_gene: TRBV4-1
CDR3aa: CASSPWTGVNNEQFF
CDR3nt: TGCGCCAGCAGCCCATGGACAGGAGTAAACAATGAGCAGTTCTTC

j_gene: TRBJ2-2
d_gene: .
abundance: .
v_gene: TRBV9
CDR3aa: CASSAILYPGKLFF
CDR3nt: TGTGCCAGCAGCGCAATCCTCTATCCCGGGAAGCTGTTTTTT

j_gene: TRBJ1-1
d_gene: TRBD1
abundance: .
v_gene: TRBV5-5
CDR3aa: CASSLVGTGSYSAFF
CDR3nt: TGTGCCAGCAGCTTGGTTGGGACAGGATCCTATAGCGCTTTCTTT

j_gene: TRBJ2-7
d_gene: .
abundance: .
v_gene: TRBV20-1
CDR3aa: CSARGSGGQYF
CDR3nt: TGCAGTGCTCGGGGATCCGGCGGGCAGTACTTC

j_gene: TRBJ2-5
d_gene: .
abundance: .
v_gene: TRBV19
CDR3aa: CASRTTFTRQETQYF
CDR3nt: TGTGCCAGTAGGACGACTTTCACGCGTCAGGAGACCCAGTACTTC

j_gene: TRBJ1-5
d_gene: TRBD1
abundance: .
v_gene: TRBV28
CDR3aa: CASSSGTAKPQHF
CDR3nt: TGTGCCAGCAGTTCCGGGACAGCTAAGCCCCAGCATTTT

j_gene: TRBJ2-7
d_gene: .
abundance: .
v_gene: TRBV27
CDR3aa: CASSAGIRQLEQYF
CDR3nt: TGTGCCAGCAGCGCCGGGATTCGGCAGCTGGAGCAGTACTTC

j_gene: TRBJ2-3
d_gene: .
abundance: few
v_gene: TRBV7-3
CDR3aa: CASSLGGDGGTQYF
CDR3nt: TGTGCCAGCAGCCTCGGGGGAGATGGCGGTACGCAGTATTTT

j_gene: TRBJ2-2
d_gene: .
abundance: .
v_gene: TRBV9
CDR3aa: CASSVAFTGELFF
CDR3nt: TGTGCCAGCAGCGTAGCGTTCACCGGGGAGCTGTTTTTT

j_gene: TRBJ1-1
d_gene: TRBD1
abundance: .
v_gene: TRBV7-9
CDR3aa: CASSLGQGWTEAFF
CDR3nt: TGTGCCAGCAGCTTAGGACAGGGTTGGACTGAAGCTTTCTTT

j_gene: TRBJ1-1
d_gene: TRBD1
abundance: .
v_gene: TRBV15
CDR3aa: CATSRPDRANTEAFF
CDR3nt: TGTGCCACCAGCAGACCGGACAGGGCGAACACTGAAGCTTTCTTT

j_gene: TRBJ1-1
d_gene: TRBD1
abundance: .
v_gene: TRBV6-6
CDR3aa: CASSLTGGINGAEAFF
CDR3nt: TGTGCCAGCAGCCTTACAGGGGGGATAAATGGAGCTGAAGCTTTCTTT

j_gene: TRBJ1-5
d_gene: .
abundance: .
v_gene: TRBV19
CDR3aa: CASTGVAGVQPQHF
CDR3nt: TGTGCCAGTACGGGGGTTGCAGGAGTTCAGCCCCAGCATTTT

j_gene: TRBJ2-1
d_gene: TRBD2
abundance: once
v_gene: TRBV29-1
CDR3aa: CSVVLAGGIYNEQFF
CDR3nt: TGCAGCGTTGTCCTAGCGGGAGGAATTTACAATGAGCAGTTCTTC

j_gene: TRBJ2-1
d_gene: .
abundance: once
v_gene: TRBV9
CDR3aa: CASSVAVTVVDNEQFF
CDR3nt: TGTGCCAGCAGCGTAGCCGTCACAGTAGTCGACAATGAGCAGTTCTTC